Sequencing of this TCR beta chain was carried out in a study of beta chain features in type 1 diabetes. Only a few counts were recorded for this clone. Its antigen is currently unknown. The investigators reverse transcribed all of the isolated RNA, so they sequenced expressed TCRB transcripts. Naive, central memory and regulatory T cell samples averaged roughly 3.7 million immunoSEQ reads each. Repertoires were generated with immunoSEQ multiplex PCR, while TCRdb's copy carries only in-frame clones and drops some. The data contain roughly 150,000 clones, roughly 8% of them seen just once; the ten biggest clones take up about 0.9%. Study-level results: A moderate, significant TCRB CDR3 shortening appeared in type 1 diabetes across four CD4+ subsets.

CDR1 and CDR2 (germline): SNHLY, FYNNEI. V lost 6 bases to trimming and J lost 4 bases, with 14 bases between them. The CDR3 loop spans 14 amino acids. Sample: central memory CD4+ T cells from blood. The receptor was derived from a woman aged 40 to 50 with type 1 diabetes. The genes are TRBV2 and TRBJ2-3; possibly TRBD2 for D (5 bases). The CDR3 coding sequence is TGTGCCAGCAGCCGGGAACTCCCTCCAGATACGCAGTATTTT. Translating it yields CASSRELPPDTQYF.